This paragraph covers one TCR beta chain sequence. No cognate antigen has been identified for it. The input lacks base qualities; no much larger clone sits a single base away. Genomic DNA was extracted with the Qiagen DNeasy kit from unsorted PBMCs and from negatively selected CD4+ and CD8+ fractions. TCR beta CDR3 regions were amplified by immunoSEQ multiplex PCR using primers annealing to V and J segments. A synthetic immune receptor repertoire was used to minimize amplification bias, and any residual bias was removed computationally once sequencing was done. Concerning the study's data processing: Custom Python scripts were used to quantify repertoire diversity as the Shannon entropy index. Unsorted, CD4+ and CD8+ repertoires were analyzed separately, except in combined analyses where CD4+ and CD8+ sequences were merged in silico. Clonal expansion was defined as a frequency increase of at least 2-fold after treatment compared with C1D1, and clones undetected at baseline were assigned a pseudocount of 0.5. Singleton clones were defined as clones with 0 or 1 copy at C1D1, and non-singleton clones were defined as clones with 2 or more copies. By matching protein sequences in sorted samples from the same patient, clones expanded in unsorted samples were annotated as CD4+, CD8+ or unknown. Wilcoxon tests were applied to paired samples to test diversity changes from C1D1 to C4D1. Here the immuneACCESS table is served through TCRdb, limited to in-frame sequences with V and J called. Missing clones are a known gap in these copies; in checked studies unresolved V genes cover under half, and the rest lacks a known reason. Clone size and the V and J calls come from that table; the DNA yielded D and trimming. For this sample the table gives tens of thousands of clones, of which roughly 78% were detected only once. The top ten constitute around a third of the sample.

The CDR3 contains 16 residues, cysteine and phenylalanine counted. Only the CDR3 portion is preserved as DNA: 48 bases, with reading frame beginning at the first base. CDR1 and CDR2, looked up from the germline V gene, are MGHDK and SYGVNS. V sheds 0 bases and J sheds 4 bases, leaving 13 bases between their ends. The entry originates in a study of PD-1 blockade in classical Hodgkin lymphoma (dated by TCRdb to 2020 to 2022). With regard to the full study: Nivolumab dosing was 3 mg/kg intravenously every 2 weeks, continuing until either disease progression or unacceptable toxicity. The study used CyTOF and TCR beta sequencing to define a peripheral blood immune signature of response to PD-1 blockade in classical Hodgkin lymphoma. Overall study outcomes, separate from this receptor: Trial patients with a complete response had baseline diversity similar to that of newly diagnosed patients, while partial responders and progressors had significantly lower diversity. Baseline TCR diversity was reported to be lower in newly diagnosed patients than in healthy donors and to be lower still in relapsed/refractory patients. By C4D1, a significant rise was seen in CD4+ TCR diversity but not in CD8+ TCR diversity (p=0.0027 vs p=0.16), and the rise was most apparent among complete responders (p=0.02). The study was limited to a single clinical trial cohort, and causes of repertoire differences, possibly disease activity or prior therapy, remained undefined. Lower diversity was seen in patients whose nivolumab began less than 1 year after ASCT, and these patients were left out of later analyses so that immune reconstitution would not confound the results.

The time point label, as the study defines it: cycle 4 day 1 (C4D1), after around six weeks of nivolumab. All trial patients had relapsed after autologous stem cell transplantation, with cohorts A, B and C differing in prior brentuximab vedotin exposure. The trial cohort was composed of 55 to 65 patients with relapsed/refractory classical Hodgkin lymphoma, for whom complete response, partial response or progressive disease was recorded as best overall response. In the multi-cohort phase II CheckMate 205 trial, trial patients received single-agent nivolumab. An independent review committee assessed best overall response by applying the 2007 International Working Group response criteria. Trial PBMCs were collected immediately before nivolumab initiation (C1D1) and during therapy at cycle 2 day 1 and cycle 4 day 1. Peripheral blood was collected in 8 mL Vacutainer Cell Preparation Tubes, from which PBMCs were isolated by centrifugation and then cryopreserved.

The chain was built from TRBV25-1 and TRBJ1-3; possibly the D gene is TRBD1, per 5 matching bases. The starting material was peripheral blood mononuclear cells (PBMCs), obtained before the fourth cycle of nivolumab. The source of this sequence is a human donor with classical Hodgkin lymphoma. For the CDR3, the sequence is CASSEYTGTHGNTIYF. The nucleotide sequence reads as follows: TGTGCCAGCAGTGAATATACCGGGACCCACGGAAACACCATATATTTT.